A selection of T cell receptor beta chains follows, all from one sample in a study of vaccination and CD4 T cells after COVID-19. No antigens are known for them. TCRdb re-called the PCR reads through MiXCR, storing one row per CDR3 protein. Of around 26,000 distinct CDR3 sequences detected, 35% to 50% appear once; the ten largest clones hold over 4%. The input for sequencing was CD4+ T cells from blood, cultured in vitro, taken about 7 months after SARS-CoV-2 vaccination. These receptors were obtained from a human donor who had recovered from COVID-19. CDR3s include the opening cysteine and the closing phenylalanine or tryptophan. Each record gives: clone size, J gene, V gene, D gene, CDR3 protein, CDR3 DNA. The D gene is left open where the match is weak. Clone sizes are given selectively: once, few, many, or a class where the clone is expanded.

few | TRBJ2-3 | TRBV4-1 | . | CASSQGGATDTQYF | TGCGCCAGCAGCCAAGGGGGGGCCACAGATACGCAGTATTTT
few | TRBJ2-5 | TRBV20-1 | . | CSALTQEETQYF | TGCAGTGCCCTAACACAGGAAGAGACCCAGTACTTC
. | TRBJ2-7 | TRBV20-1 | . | CSARVLEQYF | TGCAGTGCTAGGGTTCTGGAGCAGTACTTC
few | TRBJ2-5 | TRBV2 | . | CASEQQETQYF | TGTGCCAGCGAGCAACAAGAGACCCAGTACTTC
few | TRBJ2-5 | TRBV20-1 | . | CSARDEGKPQEETQYF | TGCAGTGCTAGAGATGAGGGGAAGCCCCAGGAAGAGACCCAGTACTTC
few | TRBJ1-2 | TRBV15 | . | CATNHQGSRATNGYTF | TGTGCCACCAACCACCAGGGATCTAGGGCTACTAATGGCTACACCTTC
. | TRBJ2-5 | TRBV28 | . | CASSSAWLRGNILGETQYF | TGTGCCAGCAGTTCCGCCTGGTTGAGGGGCAATATTTTGGGAGAGACCCAGTACTTC
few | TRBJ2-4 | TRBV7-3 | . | CASSLEQGNIQYF | TGTGCCAGCAGCTTAGAGCAGGGAAACATTCAGTACTTC
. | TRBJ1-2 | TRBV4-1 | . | CASSQPYTNYGYTF | TGCGCCAGCAGCCAACCCTATACTAACTATGGCTACACCTTC
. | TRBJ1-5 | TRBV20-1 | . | CSARGTGTYSNQPQHF | TGCAGTGCTAGGGGGACCGGGACCTATAGCAATCAGCCCCAGCATTTT
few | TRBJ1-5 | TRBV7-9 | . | CASSLGAGNQPQHF | TGTGCCAGCAGCTTAGGGGCGGGAAATCAGCCCCAGCATTTT
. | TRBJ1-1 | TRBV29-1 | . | CSVVASNTEAFF | TGCAGCGTTGTCGCCTCTAACACTGAAGCTTTCTTT
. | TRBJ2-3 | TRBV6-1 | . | CASSVVWADTQYF | TGTGCCAGCAGTGTCGTATGGGCAGATACGCAGTATTTT
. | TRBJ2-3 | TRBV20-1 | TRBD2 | CSARDRAGATDTQYF | TGCAGTGCTAGAGATCGAGCGGGAGCCACAGATACGCAGTATTTT
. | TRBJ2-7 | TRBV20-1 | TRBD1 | CSATPGQGRYEQYF | TGCAGTGCTACCCCGGGACAGGGGAGGTACGAGCAGTACTTC